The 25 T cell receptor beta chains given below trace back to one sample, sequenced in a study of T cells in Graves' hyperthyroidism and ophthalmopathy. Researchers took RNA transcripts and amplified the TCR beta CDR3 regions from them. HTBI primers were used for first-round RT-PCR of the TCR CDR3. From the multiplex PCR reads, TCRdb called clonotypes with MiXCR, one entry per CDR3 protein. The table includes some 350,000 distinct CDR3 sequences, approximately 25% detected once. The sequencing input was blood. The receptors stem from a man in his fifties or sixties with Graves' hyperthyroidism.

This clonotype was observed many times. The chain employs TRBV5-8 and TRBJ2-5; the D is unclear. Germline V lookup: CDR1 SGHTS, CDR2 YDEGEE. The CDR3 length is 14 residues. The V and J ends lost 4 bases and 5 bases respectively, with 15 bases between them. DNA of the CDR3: TGTGCCAGCAGCCTAACCGGCCGGACGGAGACCCAGTACTTC. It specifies CASSLTGRTETQYF.

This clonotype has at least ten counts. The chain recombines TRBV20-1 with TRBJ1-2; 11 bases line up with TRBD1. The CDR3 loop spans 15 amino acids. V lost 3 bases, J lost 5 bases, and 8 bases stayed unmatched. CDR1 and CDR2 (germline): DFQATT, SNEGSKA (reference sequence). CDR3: CSASPGQGAWYGYTF. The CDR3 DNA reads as TGCAGTGCTAGCCCCGGACAGGGGGCGTGGTATGGCTACACCTTC.

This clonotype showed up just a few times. CDR3 in amino acids: CAIRPGGAASSYEQYF. CDR3 in DNA: TGTGCCATCCGCCCGGGAGGGGCCGCGAGCTCCTACGAGCAGTACTTC. This rearrangement joins TRBV10-3 to TRBJ2-7; 8 bases line up with TRBD2. V dropped 8 bases and J dropped 0; count of bases not matched to a gene: 12. CDR3 length equals 16 residues. Per germline, CDR1 ENHRY and CDR2 SYGVKD.

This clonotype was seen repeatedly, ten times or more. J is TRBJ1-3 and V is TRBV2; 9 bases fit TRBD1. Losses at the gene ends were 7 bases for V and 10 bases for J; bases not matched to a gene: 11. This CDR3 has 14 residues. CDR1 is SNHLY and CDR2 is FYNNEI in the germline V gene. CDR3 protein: CASTPGQGFSTIYF. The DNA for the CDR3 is TGTGCCAGCACCCCGGGACAGGGATTTTCAACCATATATTTT.

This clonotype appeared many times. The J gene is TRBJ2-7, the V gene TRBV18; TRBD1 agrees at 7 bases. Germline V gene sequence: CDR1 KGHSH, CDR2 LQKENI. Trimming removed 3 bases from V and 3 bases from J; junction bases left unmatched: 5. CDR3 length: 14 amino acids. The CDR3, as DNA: TGTGCCAGCTCACCGAAGGGACAGAGCTACGAGCAGTACTTC. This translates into CASSPKGQSYEQYF.

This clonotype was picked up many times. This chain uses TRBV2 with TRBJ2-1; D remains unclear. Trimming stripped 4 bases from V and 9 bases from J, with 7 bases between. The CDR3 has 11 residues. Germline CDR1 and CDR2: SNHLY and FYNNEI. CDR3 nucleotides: TGTGCCAGCAGTGTAGAGCGTGAGCAGTTCTTC. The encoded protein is CASSVEREQFF.

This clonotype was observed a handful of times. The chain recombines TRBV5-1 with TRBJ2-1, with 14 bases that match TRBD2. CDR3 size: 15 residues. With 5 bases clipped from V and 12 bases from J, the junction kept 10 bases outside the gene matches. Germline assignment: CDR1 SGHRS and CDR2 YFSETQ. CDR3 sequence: CASRTGTSGSTLQFF. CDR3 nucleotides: TGCGCCAGCAGGACCGGGACTAGCGGGAGTACGTTGCAGTTCTTC.

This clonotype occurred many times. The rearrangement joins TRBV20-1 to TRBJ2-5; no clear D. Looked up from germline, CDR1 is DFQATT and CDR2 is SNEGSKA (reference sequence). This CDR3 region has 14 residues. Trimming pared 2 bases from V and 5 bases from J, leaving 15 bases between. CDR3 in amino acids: CSARRMSAGETQYF. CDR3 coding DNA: TGCAGTGCTAGAAGAATGTCTGCCGGGGAGACCCAGTACTTC.

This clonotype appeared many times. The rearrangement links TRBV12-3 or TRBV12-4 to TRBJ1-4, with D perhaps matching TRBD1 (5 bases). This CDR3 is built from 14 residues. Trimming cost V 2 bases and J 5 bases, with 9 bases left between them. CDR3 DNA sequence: TGTGCCAGCAGTTTATCGGGGCCAAATGAAAAACTGTTTTTT. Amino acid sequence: CASSLSGPNEKLFF.

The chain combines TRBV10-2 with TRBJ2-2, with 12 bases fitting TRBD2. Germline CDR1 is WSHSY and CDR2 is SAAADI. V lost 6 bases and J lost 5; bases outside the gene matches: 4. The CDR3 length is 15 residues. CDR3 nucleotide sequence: TGCGCCAGCAGATCACTAGCGGGAGGAACCGGGGAGCTGTTTTTT. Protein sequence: CASRSLAGGTGELFF.

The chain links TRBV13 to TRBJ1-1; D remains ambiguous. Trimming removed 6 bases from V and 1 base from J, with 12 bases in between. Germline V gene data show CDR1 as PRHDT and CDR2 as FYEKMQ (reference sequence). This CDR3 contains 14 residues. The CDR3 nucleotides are TGTGCCAGCAGGCCCGGTTCCGGGAACACTGAAGCTTTCTTT. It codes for CASRPGSGNTEAFF.

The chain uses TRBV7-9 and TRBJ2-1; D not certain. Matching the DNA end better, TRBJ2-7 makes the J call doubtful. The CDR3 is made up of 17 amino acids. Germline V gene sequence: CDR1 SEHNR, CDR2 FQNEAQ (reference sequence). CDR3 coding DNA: TGTGCCAGCAGCCCAAGGGTAGGGCTGAGCTCCTACAATGAGCAGTACTTC. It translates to CASSPRVGLSSYNEQYF.

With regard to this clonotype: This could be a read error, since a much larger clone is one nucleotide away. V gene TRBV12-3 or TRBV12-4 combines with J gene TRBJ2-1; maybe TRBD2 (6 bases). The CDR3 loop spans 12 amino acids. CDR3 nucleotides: TGTGCCAGCGTGCTTGGGAGGAATGAGCGGTTCTTC. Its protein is CASVLGRNERFF.

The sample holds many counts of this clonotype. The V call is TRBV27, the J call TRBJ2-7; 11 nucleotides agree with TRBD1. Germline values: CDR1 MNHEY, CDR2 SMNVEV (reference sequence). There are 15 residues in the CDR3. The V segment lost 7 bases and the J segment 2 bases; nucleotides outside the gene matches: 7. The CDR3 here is CASTLRTGGAYEQYF. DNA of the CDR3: TGTGCCAGCACCCTAAGGACAGGGGGCGCCTACGAGCAGTACTTC.

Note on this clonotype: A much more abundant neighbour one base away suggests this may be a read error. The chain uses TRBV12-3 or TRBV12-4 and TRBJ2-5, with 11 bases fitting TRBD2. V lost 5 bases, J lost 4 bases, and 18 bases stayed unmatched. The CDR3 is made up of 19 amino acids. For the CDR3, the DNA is TGTGCCAGCAGTGAAGGACCGGGACTAGCGGACCTCTTCCGAGAGACCCAGTACTTC. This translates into CASSEGPGLADLFRETQYF.

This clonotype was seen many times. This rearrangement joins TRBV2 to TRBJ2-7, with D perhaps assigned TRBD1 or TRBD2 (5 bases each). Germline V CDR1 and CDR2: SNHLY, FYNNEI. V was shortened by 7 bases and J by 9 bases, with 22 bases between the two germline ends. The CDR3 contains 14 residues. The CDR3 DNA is TGTGCCAGCAAACTGGACATGGGGCCCGCGGGGCAGTACTTC. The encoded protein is CASKLDMGPAGQYF.

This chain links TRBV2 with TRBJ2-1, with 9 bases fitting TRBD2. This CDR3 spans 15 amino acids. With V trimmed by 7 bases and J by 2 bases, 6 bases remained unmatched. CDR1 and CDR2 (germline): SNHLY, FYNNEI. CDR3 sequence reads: CASTLAGSTYNEQFF. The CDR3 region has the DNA TGTGCCAGCACACTAGCGGGCAGTACCTACAATGAGCAGTTCTTC.

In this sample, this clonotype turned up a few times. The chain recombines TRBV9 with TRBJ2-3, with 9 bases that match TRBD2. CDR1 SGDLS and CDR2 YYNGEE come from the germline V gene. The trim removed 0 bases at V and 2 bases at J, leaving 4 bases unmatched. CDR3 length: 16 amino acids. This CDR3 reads CASSVAPSGITDTQYF. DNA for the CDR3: TGTGCCAGCAGCGTAGCTCCTAGCGGGATCACAGATACGCAGTATTTT.

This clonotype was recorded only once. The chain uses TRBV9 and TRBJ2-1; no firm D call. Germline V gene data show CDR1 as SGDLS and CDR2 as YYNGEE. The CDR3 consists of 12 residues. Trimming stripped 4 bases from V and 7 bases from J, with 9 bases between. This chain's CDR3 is CASSYHDNEQFF. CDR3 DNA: TGTGCCAGCAGCTATCACGATAATGAGCAGTTCTTC.

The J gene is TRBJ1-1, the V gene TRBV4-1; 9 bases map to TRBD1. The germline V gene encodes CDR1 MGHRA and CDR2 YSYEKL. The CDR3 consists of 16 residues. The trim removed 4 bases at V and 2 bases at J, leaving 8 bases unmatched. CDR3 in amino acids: CASSRRTGEGNTEAFF. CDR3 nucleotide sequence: TGCGCCAGCAGCCGCCGGACAGGGGAGGGCAACACTGAAGCTTTCTTT.

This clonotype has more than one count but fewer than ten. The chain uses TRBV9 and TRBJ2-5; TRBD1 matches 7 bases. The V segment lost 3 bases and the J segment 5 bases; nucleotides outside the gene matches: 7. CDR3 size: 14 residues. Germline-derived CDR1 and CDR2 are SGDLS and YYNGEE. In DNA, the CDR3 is TGTGCCAGCAGCGCGGGACAGCCGGGGGAGACCCAGTACTTC. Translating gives CASSAGQPGETQYF.

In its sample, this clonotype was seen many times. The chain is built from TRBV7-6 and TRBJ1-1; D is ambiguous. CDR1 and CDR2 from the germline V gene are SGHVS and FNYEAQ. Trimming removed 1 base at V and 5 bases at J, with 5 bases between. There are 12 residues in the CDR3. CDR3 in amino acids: CASSLDATEAFF. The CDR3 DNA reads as TGTGCCAGCAGCTTAGATGCGACTGAAGCTTTCTTT.

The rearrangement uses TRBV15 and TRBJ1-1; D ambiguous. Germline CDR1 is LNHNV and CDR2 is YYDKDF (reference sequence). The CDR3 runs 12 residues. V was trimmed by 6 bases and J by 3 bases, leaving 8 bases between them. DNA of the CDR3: TGTGCCACCAGGGGCCAGGACACTGAAGCTTTCTTT. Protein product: CATRGQDTEAFF.

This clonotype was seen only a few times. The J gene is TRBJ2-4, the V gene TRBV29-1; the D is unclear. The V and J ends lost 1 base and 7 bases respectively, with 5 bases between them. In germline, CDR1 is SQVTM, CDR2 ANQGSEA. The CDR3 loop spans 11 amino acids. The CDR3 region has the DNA TGCAGCGTTGAAGTTGGTAACATTCAGTACTTC. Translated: CSVEVGNIQYF.

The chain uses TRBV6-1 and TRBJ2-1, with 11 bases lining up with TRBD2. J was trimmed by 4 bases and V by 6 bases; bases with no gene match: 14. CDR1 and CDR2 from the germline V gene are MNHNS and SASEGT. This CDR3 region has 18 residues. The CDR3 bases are TGTGCCAGCAGGAAGGGGAGAACTAGCGGGAGCTTTTACAATGAGCAGTTCTTC. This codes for CASRKGRTSGSFYNEQFF.